The 29 T cell receptor beta chains in this list originate from one sample, sequenced in a study of blood T cell repertoires in COVID-19. Profiled with immunoSEQ multiplex PCR; TCRdb holds only in-frame clones, not every one. The sample yields 200,000 to 250,000 clones, roughly 86% seen once. Sequencing was carried out using peripheral blood. The receptors originated from a woman in her forties or fifties with COVID-19, enrolled during active disease.

This clone was picked up one time. V gene TRBV4-3 combines with J gene TRBJ1-1; D possibly corresponds to TRBD1 (6 bases). V was cut by 0 bases and J by 3 bases, with 11 bases left in between. CDR3 length equals 15 residues. CDR1 LGHNA and CDR2 YSLEER come from the germline V gene. CDR3 sequence reads: CASSQDPTGYTEAFF. The CDR3 region has the DNA TGCGCCAGCAGCCAAGATCCGACAGGATACACTGAAGCTTTCTTT.

This chain joins TRBV18 and TRBJ2-3; 7 bases are shared with TRBD1. This CDR3 spans 13 amino acids. Germline lookup yields CDR1 KGHSH and CDR2 LQKENI. V shed 6 bases, J shed 1 base, and the junction held 1 base outside the gene matches. In DNA form, the CDR3 reads TGTGCCAGCTCGCAGGGGGGCACAGATACGCAGTATTTT. This codes for CASSQGGTDTQYF. The full variable domain, its missing parts supplied by reference TRBV18 and TRBJ2-3, is NAGVMQNPRHLVRRRGQEARLRCSPMKGHSHVYWYRQLPEEGLKFMVYLQKENIIDESGMPKERFSAEFPKEGPSILRIQQVVRGDSAAYFCASSQGGTDTQYFGPGTRLTVL.

The chain has TRBV28 and TRBJ1-1; 7 bases are a match to TRBD1. V lost 8 bases and J lost 5; bases outside the gene matches: 2. Germline CDR1 MDHEN, CDR2 SYDVKM. There are 11 residues in the CDR3. The CDR3 reads CASQGVTEAFF. CDR3 sequence (DNA): TGTGCCAGCCAGGGGGTTACTGAAGCTTTCTTT.

J is TRBJ2-2 and V is TRBV11-3; D is possibly TRBD1 (6 bases). CDR1 is SGHNT, CDR2 YENEEA, per germline. The CDR3 is 15 residues long. The V end lost 6 bases, the J end lost 7 bases, and 18 bases lay between the germline ends. Here the CDR3 DNA reads TGTGCCAGCAGTCACAGGGTTGTCGAGGACGGGGAGCTGTTTTTT. Translating it yields CASSHRVVEDGELFF.

The chain recombines TRBV27 with TRBJ2-7; TRBD2 is a possible D gene (6 bases). The V end lost 3 bases, the J end lost 4 bases, and 10 bases lay between the germline ends. Germline V gene data show CDR1 as MNHEY and CDR2 as SMNVEV (reference sequence). CDR3 size: 13 residues. DNA for the CDR3: TGTGCCAGCAGTTTGGGGACTTCTTACGAGCAGTACTTC. Encoded protein: CASSLGTSYEQYF.

This sequence joins TRBV12-3 or TRBV12-4 and TRBJ2-7; D call uncertain. This CDR3 region has 13 residues. V lost 5 bases, J lost 6 bases, and 14 bases lay in between. CDR3 loop: CASSQFEWSEQYF. The DNA of the CDR3 is TGTGCCAGCAGTCAATTCGAGTGGAGCGAGCAGTACTTC.

The table lists this clone with a few counts. The chain couples TRBV3-1 (or the pseudogene TRBV3-2) to TRBJ1-3; D not resolved. Between the trimmed V and J ends, which lost 1 base and 0 bases, there was a span of 10 bases. The CDR3 consists of 16 residues. In germline, CDR1 is LGHDT, CDR2 YNNKEL (reference sequence). The CDR3 coding sequence is TGTGCCAGCAGCCAAGGAGGAGGAGTCTCTGGAAACACCATATATTTT. Amino acids: CASSQGGGVSGNTIYF.

This chain links TRBV6-5 with TRBJ1-6; no definite D call. The CDR3 covers 15 residues. Trimming removed 11 bases from V and 2 bases from J, with 16 bases in between. CDR1 MNHEY and CDR2 SVGAGI come from the germline V gene. The DNA of the CDR3 is TGTGCCGTACGCCCCCAACGGGCCTATAATTCACCCCTCCACTTT. The encoded protein is CAVRPQRAYNSPLHF.

The chain couples TRBV6-6 to TRBJ2-7; 8 bases fit TRBD2. This CDR3 has 15 residues. Germline CDR1 reads MNHNY; CDR2 reads SVGAGI (reference sequence). V gave up 10 bases and J gave up 5 bases; unmatched junction bases: 16. The CDR3 DNA reads TGTGCCACCTCGTGGGGAGCGGGGGCTCGGAACGAGCAGTACGTC. It codes for CATSWGAGARNEQYV.

This clone has just a few counts. The chain uses TRBV5-1 and TRBJ2-2; D might be TRBD1 (6 bases). Looked up from germline, CDR1 is SGHRS and CDR2 is YFSETQ. V dropped 2 bases and J dropped 3 bases, with 11 bases sitting between them. There are 15 residues in the CDR3. The CDR3 loop reads CASSFNRADTGELFF. CDR3 bases: TGCGCCAGCAGCTTTAACAGGGCCGACACCGGGGAGCTGTTTTTT.

The chain links TRBV5-1 to TRBJ1-4, with D possibly TRBD1 on 6 matching bases. The CDR3 is made up of 15 amino acids. The germline V and J ends were trimmed by 3 bases and 0 bases, with 9 bases remaining between them. Germline V gene sequence: CDR1 SGHRS, CDR2 YFSETQ. CDR3 residues: CASSSRQATNEKLFF. The CDR3 DNA follows: TGCGCCAGCAGCTCCCGACAGGCAACTAATGAAAAACTGTTTTTT.

The chain links TRBV11-3 to TRBJ2-1, with a tentative D call TRBD1 (6 bases). With 5 bases removed from V and 10 bases from J, the gap between germline ends came to 9 bases. The CDR3 loop spans 11 amino acids. CDR1 and CDR2 from the germline V gene are SGHNT and YENEEA. The CDR3 protein is CASSMTGEQFF. CDR3 sequence (DNA): TGTGCCAGCAGCATGACAGGAGAGCAGTTCTTC.

The V and J genes are TRBV11-2 and TRBJ1-1; possibly TRBD1 for D (6 bases). The germline CDR1 and CDR2 sequences are SGHAT and FQNNGV. Trimming stripped 7 bases from V and 1 base from J, with 13 bases between. The CDR3 runs to 14 residues. CDR3 loop: CASMDRRGNTEAFF. The CDR3 DNA reads TGTGCCAGCATGGACAGACGGGGGAACACTGAAGCTTTCTTT.

The chain recombines TRBV5-1 with TRBJ1-4; D is uncertain. The CDR3 has 13 amino acids. Germline V gives CDR1 SGHRS, CDR2 YFSETQ. The V gene lost 4 bases and the J gene lost 4 bases, with 8 bases spanning the gap. CDR3 DNA sequence: TGCGCCAGCAGCCCCGGTTTTAATGAAAAACTGTTTTTT. Encoded protein: CASSPGFNEKLFF. Using reference TRBV5-1 and TRBJ1-4 for the parts outside the CDR3, the full variable domain is KAGVTQTPRYLIKTRGQQVTLSCSPISGHRSVSWYQQTPGQGLQFLFEYFSETQRNKGNFPGRFSGRQFSNSRSEMNVSTLELGDSALYLCASSPGFNEKLFFGSGTQLSVL.

The CDR3 reads CASSPPPLAGARRTQYF. The CDR3 DNA reads as TGTGCCAGCTCACCTCCGCCTCTAGCGGGGGCCCGGAGGACCCAGTACTTC. The chain couples TRBV18 to TRBJ2-5, with 10 bases identical to TRBD2. This CDR3 region has 17 residues. V lost 3 bases, J lost 7 bases, and 14 bases stayed unmatched. CDR1 and CDR2 from the germline V gene are KGHSH and LQKENI.

This rearrangement joins TRBV7-2 to TRBJ2-7, with 9 bases lining up with TRBD2. The CDR3 consists of 16 residues. The V segment lost 7 bases and the J segment 2 bases; nucleotides outside the gene matches: 12. Germline loops: CDR1 SGHTA, CDR2 FQGNSA. The CDR3 nucleotides are TGTGCCAGCACCCTATTGAGTAGCGGGGGCCCCTACGAGCAGTACTTC. Translated, it gives CASTLLSSGGPYEQYF.

The chain couples TRBV24-1 to TRBJ1-2; D is ambiguous. Trimming removed 4 bases at V and 6 bases at J, with 5 bases between. The CDR3 sequence is 11 residues long. Germline CDR1 reads KGHDR; CDR2 reads SFDVKD. The CDR3 DNA is TGTGCCACCAGTGACCCTAATGGCTACACCTTC. Protein product: CATSDPNGYTF.

In this sample, this clone turned up a few times. The chain uses TRBV19 and TRBJ1-2, with TRBD1 matching 7 bases. The CDR3 runs to 14 residues. V lost 8 bases to trimming and J lost 5 bases; unmatched junction nucleotides: 11. The V gene's germline CDR1 is LNHDA and CDR2 SQIVND (reference sequence). CDR3 nucleotide sequence: TGTGCCAGTGGGCGCCGGGACAGTCGTTATGGCTACACCTTC. Translation: CASGRRDSRYGYTF.

The chain carries TRBV2 and TRBJ1-1; D gene unclear. V lost 9 bases and J lost 6, with 8 bases in between. The germline V gene encodes CDR1 SNHLY and CDR2 FYNNEI. The CDR3 totals 10 residues. The CDR3 spells CAREESEAFF. Written as DNA, the CDR3 is TGTGCCAGAGAGGAATCTGAAGCTTTCTTT.

In its sample, this clone ranks as medium-sized (0.01 to 0.1%). This chain joins TRBV24-1 and TRBJ1-5; D remains ambiguous. The V end lost 9 bases, the J end lost 4 bases, and 12 bases lay between the germline ends. The germline V gene encodes CDR1 KGHDR and CDR2 SFDVKD. CDR3 length equals 13 residues. The CDR3: CATSYAGNQPQHF. CDR3 sequence (DNA): TGTGCCACCTCCTATGCCGGGAATCAGCCCCAGCATTTT.

The chain employs TRBV2 and TRBJ2-7; 9 nucleotides match TRBD1. The germline V gene encodes CDR1 SNHLY and CDR2 FYNNEI. The length of the CDR3 is 14 residues. The V segment lost 1 base and the J segment 6 bases; nucleotides outside the gene matches: 4. CDR3 sequence reads: CASSEVGQGGEQYF. The CDR3 DNA sequence: TGTGCCAGCAGTGAAGTGGGACAGGGAGGCGAGCAGTACTTC.

The V call is TRBV6-4, the J call TRBJ2-2, with D perhaps TRBD2 (5 bases). The CDR3 extends over 14 amino acids. V was shortened by 6 bases and J by 2 bases, with 10 bases between the two germline ends. Germline CDR1 MRHNA, CDR2 SNTAGT. The CDR3 loop is CASSEGLNTGELFF. In nucleotides, the CDR3 is TGTGCCAGCAGCGAGGGTCTAAACACCGGGGAGCTGTTTTTT.

In its sample, this clone was seen a few times. V gene TRBV29-1 combines with J gene TRBJ1-2, with D perhaps TRBD1 (5 bases). CDR1 and CDR2 from the germline V gene are SQVTM and ANQGSEA. The CDR3 sequence is 13 residues long. The V gene lost 6 bases and the J gene lost 7 bases, with 18 bases spanning the gap. CDR3 sequence: CSVKDHKGLGYTF. In DNA, the CDR3 is TGCAGCGTGAAGGACCATAAGGGACTTGGCTACACCTTC. The complete variable domain, with remaining parts taken from reference TRBV29-1 and TRBJ1-2, reads SAVISQKPSRDICQRGTSLTIQCQVDSQVTMMFWYRQQPGQSLTLIATANQGSEATYESGFVIDKFPISRPNLTFSTLTVSNMSPEDSSIYLCSVKDHKGLGYTFGSGTRLTVV.

The chain recombines TRBV19 with TRBJ1-5; tentatively, D is TRBD1 (6 bases). The germline V and J ends were trimmed by 6 bases and 4 bases, with 13 bases remaining between them. This CDR3 region has 14 residues. CDR1 and CDR2 (germline): LNHDA, SQIVND (reference sequence). The CDR3 DNA sequence: TGTGCCAGTAGCCCGGGACAATGGAATCAGCCCCAGCATTTT. Its protein is CASSPGQWNQPQHF.

As DNA, the CDR3 is TGTGCCAGCAGCTTAGCGGGGTCTCTCTATGGCTACACCTTC. Protein sequence: CASSLAGSLYGYTF. The chain has TRBV13 and TRBJ1-2, with D uncertain. Trimming shortened V by 1 base and J by 4 bases, and 10 bases separated the two germline ends. Germline values: CDR1 PRHDT, CDR2 FYEKMQ (reference sequence). CDR3 length: 14 amino acids.

The chain has TRBV10-3 and TRBJ1-1; D uncertain. V was pared by 7 bases and J by 1 base, with 4 bases between. Germline V gene sequence: CDR1 ENHRY, CDR2 SYGVKD. This CDR3 region has 11 residues. In DNA, the CDR3 is TGTGCCATCAACTCGAACACTGAAGCTTTCTTT. This codes for CAINSNTEAFF.

The chain joins TRBV10-3 to TRBJ2-7; D is perhaps TRBD1 (6 bases). The CDR3 runs to 13 residues. CDR1 is ENHRY, CDR2 SYGVKD, per germline. Trimming stripped 4 bases from V and 3 bases from J, with 10 bases between. CDR3 sequence reads: CAISVRQDYEQYF. Here the CDR3 DNA reads TGTGCCATCAGTGTCAGACAGGACTACGAGCAGTACTTC.

The chain uses TRBV7-2 and TRBJ2-7; tentatively, D is TRBD2 (6 bases). V lost 5 bases, J lost 0 bases, and 14 bases lay in between. CDR1 and CDR2 (germline): SGHTA, FQGNSA. The CDR3 contains 15 residues. DNA of the CDR3: TGTGCCAGCAGCACCTCGGGACTCTTCTCCTACGAGCAGTACTTC. Its protein is CASSTSGLFSYEQYF.

This clone was recorded once. CDR3 amino acids: CSVGGWSTLDTQYF. The DNA for the CDR3 is TGCAGCGTTGGGGGCTGGAGCACTTTGGATACGCAGTATTTT. The chain has TRBV29-1 and TRBJ2-3; a possible D gene is TRBD1 (5 bases). Germline lookup yields CDR1 SQVTM and CDR2 ANQGSEA. There are 14 residues in the CDR3. The V end lost 4 bases, the J end lost 6 bases, and 17 bases lay between the germline ends.